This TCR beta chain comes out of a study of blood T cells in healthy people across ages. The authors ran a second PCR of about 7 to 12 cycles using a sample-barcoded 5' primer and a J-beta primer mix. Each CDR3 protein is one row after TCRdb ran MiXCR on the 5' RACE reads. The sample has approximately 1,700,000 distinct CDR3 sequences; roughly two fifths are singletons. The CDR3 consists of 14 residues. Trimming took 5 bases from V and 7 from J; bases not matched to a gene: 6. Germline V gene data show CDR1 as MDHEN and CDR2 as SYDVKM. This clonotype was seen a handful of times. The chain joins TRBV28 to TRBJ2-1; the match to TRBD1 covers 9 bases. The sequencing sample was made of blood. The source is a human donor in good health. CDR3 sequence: CASSPGQGTNEQFF. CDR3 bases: TGTGCCAGCAGTCCTGGACAGGGGACGAATGAGCAGTTCTTC.